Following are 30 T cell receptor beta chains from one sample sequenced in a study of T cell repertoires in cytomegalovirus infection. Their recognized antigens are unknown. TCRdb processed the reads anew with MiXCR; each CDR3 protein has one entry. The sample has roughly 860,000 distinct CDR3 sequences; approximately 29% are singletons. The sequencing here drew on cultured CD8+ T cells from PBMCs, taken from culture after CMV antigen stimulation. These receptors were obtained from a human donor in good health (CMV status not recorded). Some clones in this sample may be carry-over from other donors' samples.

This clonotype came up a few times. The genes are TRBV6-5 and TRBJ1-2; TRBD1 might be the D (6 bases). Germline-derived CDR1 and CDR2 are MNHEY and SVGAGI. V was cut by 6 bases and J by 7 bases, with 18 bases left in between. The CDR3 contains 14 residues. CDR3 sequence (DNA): TGTGCCAGCAGCCCCTCCCCGGCAGGGGCTGGCTACACCTTC. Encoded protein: CASSPSPAGAGYTF.

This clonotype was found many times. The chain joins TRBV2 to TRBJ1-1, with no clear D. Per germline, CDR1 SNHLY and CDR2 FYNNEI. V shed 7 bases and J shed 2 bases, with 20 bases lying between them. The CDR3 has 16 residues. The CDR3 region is CASIKDAVRDNTEAFF. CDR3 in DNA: TGTGCCAGCATAAAAGACGCAGTTCGGGATAACACTGAAGCTTTCTTT.

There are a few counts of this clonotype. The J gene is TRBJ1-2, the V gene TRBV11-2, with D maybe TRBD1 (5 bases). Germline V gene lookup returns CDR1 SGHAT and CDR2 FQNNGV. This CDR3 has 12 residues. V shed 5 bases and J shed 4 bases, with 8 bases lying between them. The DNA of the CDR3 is TGTGCCAGCAGCCAGAGGGGCTATGGCTACACCTTC. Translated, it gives CASSQRGYGYTF.

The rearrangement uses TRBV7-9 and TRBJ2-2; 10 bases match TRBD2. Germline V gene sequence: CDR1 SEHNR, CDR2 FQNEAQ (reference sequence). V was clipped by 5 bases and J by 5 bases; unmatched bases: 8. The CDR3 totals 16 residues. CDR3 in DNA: TGTGCCAGCAGCCAAACTAGCGGGGTGATAACCGGGGAGCTGTTTTTT. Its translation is CASSQTSGVITGELFF.

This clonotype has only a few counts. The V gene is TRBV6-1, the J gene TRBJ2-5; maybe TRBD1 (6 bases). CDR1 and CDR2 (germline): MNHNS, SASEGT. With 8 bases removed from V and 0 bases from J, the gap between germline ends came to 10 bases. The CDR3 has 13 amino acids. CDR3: CASLTGHQETQYF. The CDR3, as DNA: TGTGCCAGCCTGACAGGCCACCAAGAGACCCAGTACTTC.

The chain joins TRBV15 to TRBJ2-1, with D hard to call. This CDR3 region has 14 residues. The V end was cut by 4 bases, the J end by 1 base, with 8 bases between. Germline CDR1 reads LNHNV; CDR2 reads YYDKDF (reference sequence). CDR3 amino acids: CATSTGWSYNEQFF. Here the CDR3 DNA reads TGTGCCACCAGCACCGGGTGGTCCTACAATGAGCAGTTCTTC.

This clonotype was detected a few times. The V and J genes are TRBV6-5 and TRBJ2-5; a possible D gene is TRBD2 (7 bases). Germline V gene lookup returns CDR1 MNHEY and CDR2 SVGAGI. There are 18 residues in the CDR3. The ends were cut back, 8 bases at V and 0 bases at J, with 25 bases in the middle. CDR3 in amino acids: CASALGGGEGRDQETQYF. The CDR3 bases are TGTGCCAGCGCATTAGGGGGAGGGGAAGGGAGGGACCAAGAGACCCAGTACTTC.

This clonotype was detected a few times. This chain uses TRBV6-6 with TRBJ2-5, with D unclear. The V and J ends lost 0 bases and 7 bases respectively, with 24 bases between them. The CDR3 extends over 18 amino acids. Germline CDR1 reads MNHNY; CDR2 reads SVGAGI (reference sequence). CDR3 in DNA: TGTGCCAGCAGTTACTCGACTCCGGTACGGGTCCGAGAAGGGACCCAGTACTTC. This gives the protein CASSYSTPVRVREGTQYF.

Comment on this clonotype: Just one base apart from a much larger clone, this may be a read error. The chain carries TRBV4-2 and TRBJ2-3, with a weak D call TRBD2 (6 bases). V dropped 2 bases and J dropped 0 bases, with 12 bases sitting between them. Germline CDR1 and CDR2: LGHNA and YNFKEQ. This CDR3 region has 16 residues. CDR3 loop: CASSQSVGGSTDTQYF. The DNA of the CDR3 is TGTGCCAGCAGCCAATCGGTCGGGGGAAGCACAGATACGCAGTATTTT.

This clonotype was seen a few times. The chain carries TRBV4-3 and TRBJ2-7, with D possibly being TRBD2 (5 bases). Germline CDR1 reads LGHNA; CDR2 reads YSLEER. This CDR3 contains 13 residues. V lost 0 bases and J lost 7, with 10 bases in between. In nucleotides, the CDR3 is TGCGCCAGCAGCCAAGATCGATCGGGAGAGCAGTACGTC. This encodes CASSQDRSGEQYV.

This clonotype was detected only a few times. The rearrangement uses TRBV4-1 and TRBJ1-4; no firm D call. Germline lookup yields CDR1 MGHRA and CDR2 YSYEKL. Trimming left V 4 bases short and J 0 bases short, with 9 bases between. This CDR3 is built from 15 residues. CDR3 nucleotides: TGCGCCAGCAGCCCCGACGACGCAACTAATGAAAAACTGTTTTTT. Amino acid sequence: CASSPDDATNEKLFF.

CDR3 amino acids: CASSFAEASAGEQYF. DNA for the CDR3: TGCGCCAGCAGCTTCGCGGAGGCGTCGGCTGGCGAGCAGTACTTC. The genes are TRBV5-1 and TRBJ2-7, with D perhaps matching TRBD2 (5 bases). The germline V gene has CDR1 SGHRS and CDR2 YFSETQ. Trimming pared 2 bases from V and 6 bases from J, leaving 18 bases between. This CDR3 is 15 amino acids long. Full variable domain (missing parts from reference TRBV5-1 and TRBJ2-7): KAGVTQTPRYLIKTRGQQVTLSCSPISGHRSVSWYQQTPGQGLQFLFEYFSETQRNKGNFPGRFSGRQFSNSRSEMNVSTLELGDSALYLCASSFAEASAGEQYFGPGTRLTVT.

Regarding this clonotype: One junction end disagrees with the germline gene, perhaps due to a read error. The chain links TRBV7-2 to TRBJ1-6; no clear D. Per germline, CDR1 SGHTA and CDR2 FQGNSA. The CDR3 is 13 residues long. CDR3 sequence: CANSLLTKSPLHF. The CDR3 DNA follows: TGTGCCAACAGCCTCCTCACTAAATCACCCCTCCACTTT.

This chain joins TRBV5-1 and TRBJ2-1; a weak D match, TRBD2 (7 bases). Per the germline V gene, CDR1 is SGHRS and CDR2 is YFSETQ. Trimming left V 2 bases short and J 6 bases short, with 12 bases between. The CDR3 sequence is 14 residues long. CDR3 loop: CASSFGGASNEQFF. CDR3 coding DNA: TGCGCCAGCAGCTTTGGGGGGGCGAGCAATGAGCAGTTCTTC.

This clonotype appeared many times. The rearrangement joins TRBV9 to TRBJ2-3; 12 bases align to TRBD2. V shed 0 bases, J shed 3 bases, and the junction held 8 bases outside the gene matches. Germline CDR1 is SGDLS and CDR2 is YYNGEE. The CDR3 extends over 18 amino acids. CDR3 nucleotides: TGTGCCAGCAGCGTAGCTCTAGCGGGGGGGCTAGGGACAGATACGCAGTATTTT. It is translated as CASSVALAGGLGTDTQYF.

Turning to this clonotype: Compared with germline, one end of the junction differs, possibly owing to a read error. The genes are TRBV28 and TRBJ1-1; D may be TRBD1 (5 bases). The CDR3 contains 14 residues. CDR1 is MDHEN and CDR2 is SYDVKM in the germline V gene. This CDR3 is CANSHSGGNPEAFF. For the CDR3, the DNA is TGTGCCAACAGTCACTCCGGGGGGAACCCTGAAGCTTTCTTT.

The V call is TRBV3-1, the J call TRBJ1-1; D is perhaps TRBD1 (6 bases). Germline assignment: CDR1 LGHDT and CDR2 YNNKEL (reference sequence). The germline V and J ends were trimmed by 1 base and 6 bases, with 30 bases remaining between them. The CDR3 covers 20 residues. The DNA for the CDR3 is TGTGCCAGCAGCCAAGGCAGTGGACAGAACGGAGACCTTTGGGGAGCTGAAGCTTTCTTT. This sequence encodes CASSQGSGQNGDLWGAEAFF.

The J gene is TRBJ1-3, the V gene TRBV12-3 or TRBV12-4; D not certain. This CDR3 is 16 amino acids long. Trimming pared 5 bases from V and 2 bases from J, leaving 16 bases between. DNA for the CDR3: TGTGCCAGCAGTCCAGTAATAAGGGTCCCTGGAAACACCATATATTTT. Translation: CASSPVIRVPGNTIYF.

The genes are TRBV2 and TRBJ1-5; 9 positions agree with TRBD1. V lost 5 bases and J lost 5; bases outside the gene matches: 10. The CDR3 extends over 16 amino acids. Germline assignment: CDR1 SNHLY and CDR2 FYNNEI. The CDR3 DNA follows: TGTGCCAGCAGTCTCTATCCGGACAGGGGAGATCAGCCCCAGCATTTT. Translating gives CASSLYPDRGDQPQHF. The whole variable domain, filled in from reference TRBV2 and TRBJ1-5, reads EPEVTQTPSHQVTQMGQEVILRCVPISNHLYFYWYRQILGQKVEFLVSFYNNEISEKSEIFDDQFSVERPDGSNFTLKIRSTKLEDSAMYFCASSLYPDRGDQPQHFGDGTRLSIL.

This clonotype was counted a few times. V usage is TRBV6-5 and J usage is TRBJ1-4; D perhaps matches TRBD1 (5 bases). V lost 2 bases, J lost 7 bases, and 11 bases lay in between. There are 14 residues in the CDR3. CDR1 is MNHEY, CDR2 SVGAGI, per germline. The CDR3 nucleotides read TGTGCCAGCAGTTACGCCGCCCAGGGTGAAAAACTGTTTTTT. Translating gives CASSYAAQGEKLFF.

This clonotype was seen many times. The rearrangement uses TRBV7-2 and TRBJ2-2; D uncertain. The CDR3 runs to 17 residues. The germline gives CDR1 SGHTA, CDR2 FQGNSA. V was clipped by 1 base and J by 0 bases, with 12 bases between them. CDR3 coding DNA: TGTGCCAGCAGCTTAGTAATTGGACCTGCGAACACCGGGGAGCTGTTTTTT. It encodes CASSLVIGPANTGELFF.

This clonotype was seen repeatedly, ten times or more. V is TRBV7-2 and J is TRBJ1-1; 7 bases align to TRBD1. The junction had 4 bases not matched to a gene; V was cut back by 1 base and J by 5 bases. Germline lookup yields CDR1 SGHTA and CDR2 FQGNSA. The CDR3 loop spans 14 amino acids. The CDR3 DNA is TGTGCCAGCAGCTTAGTCGCGACAGGGACTGAAGCTTTCTTT. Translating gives CASSLVATGTEAFF.

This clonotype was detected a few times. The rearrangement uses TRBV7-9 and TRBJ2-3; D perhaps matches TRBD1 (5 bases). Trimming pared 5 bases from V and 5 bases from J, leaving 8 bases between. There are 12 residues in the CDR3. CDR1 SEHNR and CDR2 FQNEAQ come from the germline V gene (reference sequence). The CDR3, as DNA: TGTGCCAGCAGCGCCGACAGAGATACGCAGTATTTT. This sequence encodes CASSADRDTQYF.

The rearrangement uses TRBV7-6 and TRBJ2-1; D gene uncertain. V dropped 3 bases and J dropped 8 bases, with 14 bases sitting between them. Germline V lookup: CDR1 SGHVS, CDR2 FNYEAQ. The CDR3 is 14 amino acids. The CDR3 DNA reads TGTGCCAGCAGCTTTTCCCCCCTACAAGATGAGCAGTTCTTC. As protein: CASSFSPLQDEQFF.

The CDR3 nucleotides are TGTGCCAGCAGCCAAGATAACGACTCTGAAGCTTTCTTT. Translated, it gives CASSQDNDSEAFF. V usage is TRBV4-2 and J usage is TRBJ1-1; D is unresolved. Trimming took 0 bases from V and 6 from J, leaving 8 bases between them. Germline CDR1 LGHNA, CDR2 YNFKEQ. This CDR3 spans 13 amino acids.

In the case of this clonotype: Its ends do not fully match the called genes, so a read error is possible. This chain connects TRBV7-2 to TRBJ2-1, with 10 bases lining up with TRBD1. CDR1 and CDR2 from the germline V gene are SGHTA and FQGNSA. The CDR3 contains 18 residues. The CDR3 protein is CVSSVDSTGTGENNEQFF. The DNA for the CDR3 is TGTGTCAGCAGCGTAGATAGTACCGGGACAGGGGAGAACAATGAGCAGTTCTTC.

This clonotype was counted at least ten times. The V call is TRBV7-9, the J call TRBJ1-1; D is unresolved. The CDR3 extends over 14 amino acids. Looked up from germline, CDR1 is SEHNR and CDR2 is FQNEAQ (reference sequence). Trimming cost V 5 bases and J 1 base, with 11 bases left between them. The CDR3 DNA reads TGTGCCAGCAGCCCCCTACCGGGGAACACTGAAGCTTTCTTT. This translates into CASSPLPGNTEAFF. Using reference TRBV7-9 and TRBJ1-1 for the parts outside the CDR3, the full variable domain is DTGVSQNPRHKITKRGQNVTFRCDPISEHNRLYWYRQTLGQGPEFLTYFQNEAQLEKSRLLSDRFSAERPKGSFSTLEIQRTEQGDSAMYLCASSPLPGNTEAFFGQGTRLTVV.

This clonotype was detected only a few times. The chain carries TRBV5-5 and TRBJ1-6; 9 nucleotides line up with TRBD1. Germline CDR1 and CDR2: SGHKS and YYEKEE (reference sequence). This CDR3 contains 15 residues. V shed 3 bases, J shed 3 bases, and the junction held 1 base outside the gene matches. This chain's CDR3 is CASSSTGGYNSPLHF. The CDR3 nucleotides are TGTGCCAGCAGCTCGACAGGGGGCTATAATTCACCCCTCCACTTT.

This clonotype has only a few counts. CDR3 region: CASSPLGQGVLNTEAFF. The CDR3 DNA follows: TGTGCCAGCAGTCCCCTGGGACAGGGGGTCCTGAACACTGAAGCTTTCTTT. The genes are TRBV27 and TRBJ1-1, with 11 bases matching TRBD1. Germline V gene data show CDR1 as MNHEY and CDR2 as SMNVEV (reference sequence). V shed 5 bases, J shed 0 bases, and the junction held 8 bases outside the gene matches. CDR3 length equals 17 residues.

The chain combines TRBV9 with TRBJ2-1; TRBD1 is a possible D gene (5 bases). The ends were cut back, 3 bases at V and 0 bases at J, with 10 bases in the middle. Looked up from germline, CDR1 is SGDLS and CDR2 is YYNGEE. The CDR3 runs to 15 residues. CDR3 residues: CASSGGQSSYNEQFF. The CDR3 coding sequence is TGTGCCAGCAGCGGCGGACAAAGCTCCTACAATGAGCAGTTCTTC.